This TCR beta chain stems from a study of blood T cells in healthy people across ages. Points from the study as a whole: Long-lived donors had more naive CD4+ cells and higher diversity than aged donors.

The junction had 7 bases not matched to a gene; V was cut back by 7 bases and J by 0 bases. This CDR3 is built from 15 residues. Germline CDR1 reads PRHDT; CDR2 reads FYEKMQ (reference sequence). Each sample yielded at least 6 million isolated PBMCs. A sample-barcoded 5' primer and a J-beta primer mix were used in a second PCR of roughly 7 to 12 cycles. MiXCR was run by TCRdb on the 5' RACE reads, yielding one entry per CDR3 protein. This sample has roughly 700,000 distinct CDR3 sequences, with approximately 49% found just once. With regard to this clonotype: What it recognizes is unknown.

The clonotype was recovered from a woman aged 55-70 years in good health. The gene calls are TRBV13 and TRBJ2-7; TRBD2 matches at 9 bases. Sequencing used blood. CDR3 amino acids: CASKGGLASSYEQYF. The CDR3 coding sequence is TGTGCCAGCAAAGGGGGACTAGCCTCCTCCTACGAGCAGTACTTC.